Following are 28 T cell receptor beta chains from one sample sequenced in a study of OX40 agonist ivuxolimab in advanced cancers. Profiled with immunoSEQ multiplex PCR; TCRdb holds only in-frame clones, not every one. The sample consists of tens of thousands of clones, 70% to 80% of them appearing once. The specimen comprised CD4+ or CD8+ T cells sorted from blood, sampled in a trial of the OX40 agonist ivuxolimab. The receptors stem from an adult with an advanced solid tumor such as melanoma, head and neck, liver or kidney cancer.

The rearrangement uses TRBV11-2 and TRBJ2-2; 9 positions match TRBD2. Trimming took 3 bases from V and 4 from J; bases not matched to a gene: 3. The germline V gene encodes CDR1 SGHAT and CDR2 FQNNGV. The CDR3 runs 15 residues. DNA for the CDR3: TGTGCCAGCAGCTTTAGCGGGGGTCGCACCGGGGAGCTGTTTTTT. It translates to CASSFSGGRTGELFF.

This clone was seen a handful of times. CDR3 coding DNA: TGTGCCAGCAGCAAAACAAGGAGGGGTGGAAACACCATATATTTT. Translating it yields CASSKTRRGGNTIYF. The rearrangement links TRBV4-2 to TRBJ1-3; a weak D match, TRBD1 (5 bases). In germline, CDR1 is LGHNA, CDR2 YNFKEQ. This CDR3 is built from 15 residues. Deletions cut 5 bases from V and 3 bases from J, with 14 bases between.

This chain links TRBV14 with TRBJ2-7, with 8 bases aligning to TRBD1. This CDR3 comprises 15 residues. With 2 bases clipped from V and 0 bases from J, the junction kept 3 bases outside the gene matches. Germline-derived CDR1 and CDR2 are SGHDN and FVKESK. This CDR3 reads CASSQLGTGSYEQYF. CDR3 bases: TGTGCCAGCAGCCAATTAGGGACAGGCTCCTACGAGCAGTACTTC.

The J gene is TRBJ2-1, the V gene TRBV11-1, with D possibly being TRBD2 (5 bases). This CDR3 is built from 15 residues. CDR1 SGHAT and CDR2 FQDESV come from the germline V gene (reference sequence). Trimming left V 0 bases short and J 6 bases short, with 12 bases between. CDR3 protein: CASSLARLAGNEQFF. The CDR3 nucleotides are TGTGCCAGCAGCTTAGCTAGGCTAGCCGGCAATGAGCAGTTCTTC.

The CDR3 region is CASSPTRTNEKLFF. For the CDR3, the DNA is TGTGCCAGCAGTCCTACTAGAACTAATGAAAAACTGTTTTTT. The rearrangement links TRBV6-6 to TRBJ1-4; the D is unclear. Deletions cut 5 bases from V and 1 base from J, with 8 bases between. Germline values: CDR1 MNHNY, CDR2 SVGAGI (reference sequence). CDR3 size: 14 residues.

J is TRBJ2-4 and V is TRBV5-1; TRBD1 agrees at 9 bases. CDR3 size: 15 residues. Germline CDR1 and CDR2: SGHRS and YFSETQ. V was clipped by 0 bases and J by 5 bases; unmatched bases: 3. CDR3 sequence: CASSLDRGHENIQYF. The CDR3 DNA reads TGCGCCAGCAGCTTGGACAGGGGGCATGAAAACATTCAGTACTTC. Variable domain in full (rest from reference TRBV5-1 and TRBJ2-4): KAGVTQTPRYLIKTRGQQVTLSCSPISGHRSVSWYQQTPGQGLQFLFEYFSETQRNKGNFPGRFSGRQFSNSRSEMNVSTLELGDSALYLCASSLDRGHENIQYFGAGTRLSVL.

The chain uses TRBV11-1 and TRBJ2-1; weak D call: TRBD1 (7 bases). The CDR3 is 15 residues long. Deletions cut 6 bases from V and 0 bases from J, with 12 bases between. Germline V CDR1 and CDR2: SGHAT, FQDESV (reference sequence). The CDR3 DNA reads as TGTGCCAGCAGGCGGGGACAGAGCTCCTACAATGAGCAGTTCTTC. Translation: CASRRGQSSYNEQFF. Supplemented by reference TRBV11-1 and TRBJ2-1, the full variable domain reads EAEVAQSPRYKITEKSQAVAFWCDPISGHATLYWYRQILGQGPELLVQFQDESVVDDSQLPKDRFSAERLKGVDSTLKIQPAELGDSAMYLCASRRGQSSYNEQFFGPGTRLTVL.

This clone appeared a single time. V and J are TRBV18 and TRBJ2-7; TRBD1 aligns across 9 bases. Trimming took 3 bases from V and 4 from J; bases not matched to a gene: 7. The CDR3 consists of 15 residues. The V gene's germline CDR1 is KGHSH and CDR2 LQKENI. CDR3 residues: CASSPGQGMEYEQYF. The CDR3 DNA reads TGTGCCAGCTCACCGGGACAGGGTATGGAGTACGAGCAGTACTTC.

DNA of the CDR3: TGTGCCAGCAGAACAGGACAGGGCTACAATGAGCAGTTCTTC. Encoded protein: CASRTGQGYNEQFF. The V and J genes are TRBV2 and TRBJ2-1; 8 bases are shared with TRBD1. This CDR3 region has 14 residues. CDR1 is SNHLY, CDR2 FYNNEI, per germline. Germline trimming cut 6 bases from V and 3 bases from J; bases unmatched to any gene: 4.

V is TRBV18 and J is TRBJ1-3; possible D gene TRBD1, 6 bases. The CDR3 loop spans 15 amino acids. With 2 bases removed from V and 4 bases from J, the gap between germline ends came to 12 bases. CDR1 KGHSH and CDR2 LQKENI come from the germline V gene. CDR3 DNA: TGTGCCAGCTCACCAATACAGGGCGACGGAAACACCATATATTTT. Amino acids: CASSPIQGDGNTIYF.

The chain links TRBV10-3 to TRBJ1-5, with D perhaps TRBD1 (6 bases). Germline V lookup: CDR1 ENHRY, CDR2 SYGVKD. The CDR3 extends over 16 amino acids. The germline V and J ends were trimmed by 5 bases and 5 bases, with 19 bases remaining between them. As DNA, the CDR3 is TGTGCCATCAGTAGAAGTACCGGGGGGGGCGATCAGCCCCAGCATTTT. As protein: CAISRSTGGGDQPQHF.

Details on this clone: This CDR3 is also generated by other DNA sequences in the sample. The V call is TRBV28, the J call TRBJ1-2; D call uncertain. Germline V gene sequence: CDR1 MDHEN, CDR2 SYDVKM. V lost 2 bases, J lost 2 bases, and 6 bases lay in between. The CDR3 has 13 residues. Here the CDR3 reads CASSLGGNYGYTF. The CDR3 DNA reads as TGTGCCAGCAGTTTAGGAGGAAACTATGGCTACACCTTC.

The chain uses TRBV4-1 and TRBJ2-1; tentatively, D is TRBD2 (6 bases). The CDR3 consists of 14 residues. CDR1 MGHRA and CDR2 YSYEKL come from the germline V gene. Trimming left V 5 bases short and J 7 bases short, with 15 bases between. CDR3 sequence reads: CASSTRETNNEQFF. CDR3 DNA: TGCGCCAGCAGCACCCGGGAGACCAATAATGAGCAGTTCTTC.

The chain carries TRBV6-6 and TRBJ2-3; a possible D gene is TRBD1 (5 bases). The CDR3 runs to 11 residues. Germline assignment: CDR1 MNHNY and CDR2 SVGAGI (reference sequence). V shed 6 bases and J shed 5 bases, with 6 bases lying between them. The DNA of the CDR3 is TGTGCCAGCAGACAGGTAGATACGCAGTATTTT. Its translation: CASRQVDTQYF.

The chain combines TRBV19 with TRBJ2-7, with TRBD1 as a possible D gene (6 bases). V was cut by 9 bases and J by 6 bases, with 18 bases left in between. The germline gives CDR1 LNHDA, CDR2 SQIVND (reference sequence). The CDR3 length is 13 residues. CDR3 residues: CASGLLLGAEQYF. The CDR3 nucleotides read TGTGCCAGCGGGCTCCTATTGGGGGCCGAGCAGTACTTC.

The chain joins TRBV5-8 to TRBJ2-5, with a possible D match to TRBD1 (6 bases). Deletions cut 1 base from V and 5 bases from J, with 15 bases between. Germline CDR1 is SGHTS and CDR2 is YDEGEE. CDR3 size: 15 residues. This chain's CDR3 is CASSLHRTAVETQYF. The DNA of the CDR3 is TGTGCCAGCAGCTTGCATCGGACAGCGGTGGAGACCCAGTACTTC.

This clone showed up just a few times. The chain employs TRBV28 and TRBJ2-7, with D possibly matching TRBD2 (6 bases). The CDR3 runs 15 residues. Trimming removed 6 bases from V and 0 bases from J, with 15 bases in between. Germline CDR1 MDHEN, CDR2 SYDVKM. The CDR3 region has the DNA TGTGCCAGCAGCCCCACTCGGGGGAGCTCCTACGAGCAGTACTTC. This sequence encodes CASSPTRGSSYEQYF.

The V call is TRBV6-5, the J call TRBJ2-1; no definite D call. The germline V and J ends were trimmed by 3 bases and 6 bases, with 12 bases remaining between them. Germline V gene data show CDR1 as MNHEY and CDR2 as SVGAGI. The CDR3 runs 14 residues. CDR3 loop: CASSYSRIFNEQFF. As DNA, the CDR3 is TGTGCCAGCAGTTATAGTCGGATCTTCAATGAGCAGTTCTTC.

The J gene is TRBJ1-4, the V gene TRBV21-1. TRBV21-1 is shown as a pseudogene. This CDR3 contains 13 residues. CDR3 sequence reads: CVKARVGNEKLFF. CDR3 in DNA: TGTGTCAAAGCGAGGGTGGGGAATGAAAAACTGTTTTTT.

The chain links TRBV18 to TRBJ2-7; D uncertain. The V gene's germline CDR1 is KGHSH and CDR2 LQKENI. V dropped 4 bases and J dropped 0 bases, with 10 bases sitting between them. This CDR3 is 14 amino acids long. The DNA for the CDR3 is TGTGCCAGCTCACTCCCCGGGCCCTCCTACGAGCAGTACTTC. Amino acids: CASSLPGPSYEQYF.

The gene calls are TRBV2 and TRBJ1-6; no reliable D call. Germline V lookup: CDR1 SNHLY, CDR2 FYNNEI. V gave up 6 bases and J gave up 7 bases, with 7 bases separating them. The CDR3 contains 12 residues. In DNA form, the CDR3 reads TGTGCCAGCAGACGGGCAAATTCACCCCTCCACTTT. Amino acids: CASRRANSPLHF. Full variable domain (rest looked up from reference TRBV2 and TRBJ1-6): EPEVTQTPSHQVTQMGQEVILRCVPISNHLYFYWYRQILGQKVEFLVSFYNNEISEKSEIFDDQFSVERPDGSNFTLKIRSTKLEDSAMYFCASRRANSPLHFGNGTRLTVT.

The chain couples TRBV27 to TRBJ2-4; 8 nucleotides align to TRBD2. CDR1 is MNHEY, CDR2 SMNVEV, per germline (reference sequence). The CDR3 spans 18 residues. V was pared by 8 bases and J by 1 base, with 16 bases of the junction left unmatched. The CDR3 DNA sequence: TGTGCCAGCGCTGGGGCTAGCGGGCGTCGAGCGGCCAAAAACATTCAGTACTTC. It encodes CASAGASGRRAAKNIQYF.

CDR3 sequence: CASSPAVGSKAFF. CDR3 nucleotides: TGTGCCAGCAGCCCCGCCGTCGGCTCGAAAGCTTTCTTT. The rearrangement links TRBV7-9 to TRBJ1-1; D is unclear. The germline CDR1 and CDR2 sequences are SEHNR and FQNEAQ (reference sequence). The CDR3 sequence is 13 residues long. Trimming took 5 bases from V and 9 from J, leaving 16 bases between them.

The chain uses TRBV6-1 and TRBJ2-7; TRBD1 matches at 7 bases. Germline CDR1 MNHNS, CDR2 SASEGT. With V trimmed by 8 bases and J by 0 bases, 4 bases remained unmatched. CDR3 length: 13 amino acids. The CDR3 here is CASETGNSYEQYF. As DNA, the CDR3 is TGTGCCAGCGAGACAGGGAACTCCTACGAGCAGTACTTC.

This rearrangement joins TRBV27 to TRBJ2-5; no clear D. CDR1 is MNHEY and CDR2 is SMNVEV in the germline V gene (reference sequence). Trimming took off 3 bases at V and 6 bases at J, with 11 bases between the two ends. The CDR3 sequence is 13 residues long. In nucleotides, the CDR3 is TGTGCCAGCAGTTTGCAGGTCCGGCAGACCCAGTACTTC. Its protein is CASSLQVRQTQYF.

CDR3 in amino acids: CASSQTGPQETQYF. The CDR3 DNA reads as TGCGCCAGCAGTCAGACAGGGCCCCAAGAGACCCAGTACTTC. The chain couples TRBV4-1 to TRBJ2-5; 7 bases match TRBD1. V shed 6 bases, J shed 1 base, and the junction held 5 bases outside the gene matches. The CDR3 has 14 residues. Germline CDR1 reads MGHRA; CDR2 reads YSYEKL.

CDR3 DNA: TGTGCCAGCGACGCAGGGGGCGATGGCTACACCTTC. It encodes CASDAGGDGYTF. The chain combines TRBV6-6 with TRBJ1-2, with TRBD1 matching 8 bases. This CDR3 has 12 amino acids. The germline V gene encodes CDR1 MNHNY and CDR2 SVGAGI (reference sequence). V lost 8 bases, J lost 6 bases, and 5 bases stayed unmatched.

The CDR3 nucleotides are TGTGCCAGCAGCTTACTGAGGACCACAGATACGCAGTATTTT. It is translated as CASSLLRTTDTQYF. This sequence joins TRBV7-6 and TRBJ2-3, with D hard to call. V lost 2 bases, J lost 2 bases, and 8 bases lay in between. The CDR3 runs 14 residues. CDR1 is SGHVS and CDR2 is FNYEAQ in the germline V gene.